This passage covers 13 T cell receptor beta chains from one sample sequenced in a study of shared clonotypes between healthy human individuals. Naive CD8 cells were CD45RO-negative, positively selected for CCR7, excluding terminally differentiated effector memory CD45RA+ cells. Libraries were prepared by immunoSEQ multiplex PCR; TCRdb keeps only in-frame clonotypes and omits some of them. The repertoire consists of around 2.1 million clones, with about 93% occurring once and the leading ten covering about 1.5%. The sample taken for sequencing was naive CD8+ T cells from PBMCs. These receptors were collected from a man between 18 and 35 years old in good health. Some clones in this sample may be carry-over from other donors' samples.

The chain combines TRBV10-3 with TRBJ2-3; 13 bases fit TRBD2. Germline trimming cut 0 bases from V and 2 bases from J; bases unmatched to any gene: 5. The germline CDR1 and CDR2 sequences are ENHRY and SYGVKD. The CDR3 length is 18 residues. CDR3 in amino acids: CAISESQLAGGSTDTQYF. The CDR3 bases are TGTGCCATCAGTGAGTCACAACTAGCGGGAGGGTCCACAGATACGCAGTATTTT.

The table lists this clone with a few counts. The chain is built from TRBV19 and TRBJ1-5; possibly TRBD1 for D (5 bases). The CDR3 has 12 amino acids. V was clipped by 6 bases and J by 6 bases, with 9 bases between them. Germline V gene lookup returns CDR1 LNHDA and CDR2 SQIVND (reference sequence). CDR3 in amino acids: CASRAGGQPQHF. DNA for the CDR3: TGTGCCAGTAGAGCCGGGGGTCAGCCCCAGCATTTT.

To note about this clone: At one end, the junction sequence differs from germline, possibly due to a read error. The sample contains more than one DNA sequence encoding this CDR3. The CDR3, as DNA: TGTGCCAGTAGTTTTGGGGCAACCTACGAGCAGTACTTC. Its protein product is CASSFGATYEQYF. The rearrangement links TRBV27 to TRBJ2-7; TRBD1 might be the D (5 bases). This CDR3 contains 13 residues. In germline, CDR1 is MNHEY, CDR2 SMNVEV (reference sequence).

The chain joins TRBV7-9 to TRBJ2-3; D perhaps matches TRBD1 (6 bases). This CDR3 has 14 amino acids. V was cut by 6 bases and J by 2 bases, with 12 bases left in between. Germline V gene data show CDR1 as SEHNR and CDR2 as FQNEAQ (reference sequence). CDR3 loop: CASRRTGLTDTQYF. The CDR3 DNA sequence: TGTGCCAGCAGACGAACAGGGCTCACAGATACGCAGTATTTT.

The rearrangement links TRBV6-1 to TRBJ1-5; D is undetermined. With 2 bases removed from V and 4 bases from J, the gap between germline ends came to 12 bases. The CDR3 sequence is 15 residues long. Germline loops: CDR1 MNHNS, CDR2 SASEGT. CDR3 amino acids: CASSELTVINQPQHF. Here the CDR3 DNA reads TGTGCCAGCAGTGAATTAACAGTAATTAATCAGCCCCAGCATTTT.

This chain links TRBV28 with TRBJ1-3, with 9 bases matching TRBD1. The ends lost 5 bases at V and 4 bases at J; junction bases unmatched: 6. Germline CDR1 and CDR2: MDHEN and SYDVKM. CDR3 length: 15 residues. The CDR3 protein is CASSAGTGSGNTIYF. CDR3 sequence (DNA): TGTGCCAGCAGTGCCGGGACAGGGTCGGGAAACACCATATATTTT.

The chain has TRBV14 and TRBJ2-7; no clear D. Germline values: CDR1 SGHDN, CDR2 FVKESK. This CDR3 has 12 residues. The V gene lost 5 bases and the J gene lost 2 bases, with 7 bases spanning the gap. CDR3 sequence (DNA): TGTGCCAGCAGCTATCAGCCCTACGAGCAGTACTTC. Encoded protein: CASSYQPYEQYF.

The V gene is TRBV7-6, the J gene TRBJ1-1; TRBD1 is a possible D gene (5 bases). V lost 6 bases, J lost 0 bases, and 17 bases lay in between. CDR1 SGHVS and CDR2 FNYEAQ come from the germline V gene. The CDR3 runs 16 residues. The CDR3 DNA sequence: TGTGCCAGCAGGCCTCCGGGGGGACCTCTGAACACTGAAGCTTTCTTT. It encodes CASRPPGGPLNTEAFF. Full variable domain (missing parts from reference TRBV7-6 and TRBJ1-1): GAGVSQSPRYKVTKRGQDVALRCDPISGHVSLYWYRQALGQGPEFLTYFNYEAQQDKSGLPNDRFSAERPEGSISTLTIQRTEQRDSAMYRCASRPPGGPLNTEAFFGQGTRLTVV.

The rearrangement links TRBV7-8 to TRBJ1-5; 9 nucleotides line up with TRBD1. J was trimmed by 3 bases and V by 0 bases; bases with no gene match: 3. The CDR3 has 16 amino acids. The V gene's germline CDR1 is SGHVS and CDR2 FQNEAQ. The CDR3 is CASSLAGTGFNQPQHF. CDR3 DNA sequence: TGTGCCAGCAGCTTAGCCGGGACAGGGTTCAATCAGCCCCAGCATTTT. Full variable domain (remainder filled in from reference TRBV7-8 and TRBJ1-5): GAGVSQSPRYKVAKRGQDVALRCDPISGHVSLFWYQQALGQGPEFLTYFQNEAQLDKSGLPSDRFFAERPEGSVSTLKIQRTQQEDSAVYLCASSLAGTGFNQPQHFGDGTRLSIL.

Only one count was recorded for this clone. V usage is TRBV7-8 and J usage is TRBJ2-5, with D possibly being TRBD2 (7 bases). V was trimmed by 3 bases and J by 3 bases, leaving 17 bases between them. Per germline, CDR1 SGHVS and CDR2 FQNEAQ. The CDR3 totals 16 residues. CDR3 in DNA: TGTGCCAGCAGCTTTAGGTGGGGGCTAGCGGAAGAGACCCAGTACTTC. It codes for CASSFRWGLAEETQYF.

V is TRBV19 and J is TRBJ1-3, with 7 bases aligning to TRBD1. The ends lost 5 bases at V and 0 bases at J; junction bases unmatched: 4. This CDR3 has 15 amino acids. The germline gives CDR1 LNHDA, CDR2 SQIVND (reference sequence). CDR3 protein: CASSPRQGSGNTIYF. CDR3 bases: TGTGCCAGTAGTCCCCGACAGGGCTCTGGAAACACCATATATTTT.

This rearrangement joins TRBV5-1 to TRBJ2-1; unclear D gene. Germline CDR1 and CDR2: SGHRS and YFSETQ. This CDR3 contains 14 residues. The V gene lost 3 bases and the J gene lost 7 bases, with 14 bases spanning the gap. The CDR3 spells CASSYETLPNEQFF. The CDR3 bases are TGCGCCAGCAGCTACGAAACCCTCCCTAATGAGCAGTTCTTC.

The chain recombines TRBV7-9 with TRBJ2-1, with D unresolved. The CDR3 extends over 16 amino acids. Trimming shortened V by 5 bases and J by 4 bases, and 18 bases separated the two germline ends. CDR1 SEHNR and CDR2 FQNEAQ come from the germline V gene (reference sequence). The DNA for the CDR3 is TGTGCCAGCAGCGGCCTAGGGCCGGGCACTTACAATGAGCAGTTCTTC. It yields the protein CASSGLGPGTYNEQFF. Full variable domain (missing parts from reference TRBV7-9 and TRBJ2-1): DTGVSQNPRHKITKRGQNVTFRCDPISEHNRLYWYRQTLGQGPEFLTYFQNEAQLEKSRLLSDRFSAERPKGSFSTLEIQRTEQGDSAMYLCASSGLGPGTYNEQFFGPGTRLTVL.